The source of this T cell receptor (beta chain) is a study of shared clonotypes between healthy human individuals. Of note for this clone: Its target is not known.

Overall study findings and caveats: In having few donors, the study represented limited genetic and exposure-history diversity.

The assay was immunoSEQ multiplex PCR, and TCRdb's table has in-frame clones only and misses some. The repertoire has approximately 480,000 clones, nearly 80% of them found once; the top ten carry approximately 13%. The receptor comes from a woman in her forties in good health. Some clones in this sample may be carry-over from other donors' samples. The specimen sequenced was PBMCs.

This CDR3 is CASSPSSGRASEQYF. The DNA of the CDR3 is TGTGCCAGCAGCCCCTCTAGCGGGAGGGCCTCCGAGCAGTACTTC. The genes are TRBV7-2 and TRBJ2-7; 12 nucleotides match TRBD2. The CDR3 is made up of 15 amino acids. Germline V gene sequence: CDR1 SGHTA, CDR2 FQGNSA. V shed 5 bases, J shed 6 bases, and the junction held 8 bases outside the gene matches.